This is a list of T cell receptor beta chains from one sample in a study of T cell responses to AZD1222 COVID-19 vaccine. Some clones are missing from TCRdb's copy, which holds only in-frame ones; the method was immunoSEQ multiplex PCR. The sample has some 110,000 clones; around 89% are singletons. This sample comprised peripheral blood, obtained on day 0 of AZD1222 vaccination. These receptor sequences come from an adult in good health. CDR3s include the opening cysteine and the closing phenylalanine or tryptophan. A D gene is named only where the DNA matches it firmly. Expanded clones are given a class, and other clones once, few, many or no size at all.

>13|TRBV6-5|TRBJ1-5|.|TRBD1
TGTGCCACCCTACAGGGGGGAAATCAGCCCCAGCATTTT
CATLQGGNQPQHF
>12|TRBV28|TRBJ1-2|.|.
TGTGCCAGCAGTTCAAATCGCTATGGCTACACCTTC
CASSSNRYGYTF
>15|TRBV6-5|TRBJ2-7|.|TRBD2
TGTGCCAGCAGCCCGGGAGGTAGCGGACGGTACGAGCAGTACTTC
CASSPGGSGRYEQYF
>14|TRBV5-1|TRBJ2-7|.|.
TGCGCCAGCAGCTTGGCTCAGGACCCCTACGAGCAGTACTTC
CASSLAQDPYEQYF
>12|TRBV10-3|TRBJ1-2|.|.
TGTGCCACCCACAGGGCTGGCTATGGCTACACCTTC
CATHRAGYGYTF
>14|TRBV7-9|TRBJ2-2|.|TRBD1
TGTGCCAGCAGAAGACAGGGGCAGAGCGGGGAGCTGTTTTTT
CASRRQGQSGELFF
>14|TRBV19|TRBJ2-7|.|.
TGTGCCAGTAGTATAACGGGTTCTAACTACGAGCAGTACTTC
CASSITGSNYEQYF
>14|TRBV28|TRBJ2-7|.|.
TGTGCCAGCACCCTGAGAGCCTCCGGGGCCGAGCAGTACTTC
CASTLRASGAEQYF
>14|TRBV5-1|TRBJ1-4|.|TRBD1
TGCGCCAGCAGCCCACAGACAGGGGGTGAAAAACTGTTTTTT
CASSPQTGGEKLFF
>16|TRBV4-2|TRBJ2-1|few|.
TGTGCCAGCAGCCAAGATGGGGAATGGGCCTACAATGAGCAGTTCTTC
CASSQDGEWAYNEQFF
>14|TRBV6-1|TRBJ1-1|.|.
TGTGCCAGCAGTGAAGCGGAGCGGCGAGGTGAAGCTTTCTTT
CASSEAERRGEAFF
>17|TRBV3-1/TRBV3-2|TRBJ2-7|.|TRBD2
TGTGCCAGCAGCCATCCTTTTGGGGCTAGCGGGAGGGGCGAGCAGTACTTC
CASSHPFGASGRGEQYF
>14|TRBV5-1|TRBJ1-2|few|TRBD1
TGCGCCAGCAGCTTGGGGGACAGGCTCTATGGCTACACCTTC
CASSLGDRLYGYTF
>16|TRBV19|TRBJ2-7|.|TRBD2
TGTGCCAGTAGTATCACCGGGACTAGCGGGACCTACGAGCAGTACTTC
CASSITGTSGTYEQYF
>16|TRBV10-3|TRBJ2-7|.|TRBD1
TGTGCCATCAGTGAGTCTCCGGGACAGGGCTCCTACGAGCAGTACTTC
CAISESPGQGSYEQYF
>14|TRBV9|TRBJ1-6|.|.
TGTGCCTCAGGTGGGAGCTCCTATAATTCACCCCTCCACTTT
CASGGSSYNSPLHF
>13|TRBV29-1|TRBJ2-3|few|TRBD1
TGCAGCGTTGAAGATCGGGTGGCAGGGGGGCAGTATTTT
CSVEDRVAGGQYF
>14|TRBV2|TRBJ1-1|.|.
TGTGCCACCCGCTTCGGACAAGCGAACACTGAAGCTTTCTTT
CATRFGQANTEAFF
>14|TRBV13|TRBJ2-1|.|TRBD2
TGTGCCAGCAGCTTACTAGCGGGAGGGAATGAGCAGTTCTTC
CASSLLAGGNEQFF
>12|TRBV28|TRBJ1-2|.|.
TGTGCCATCCAAAACGCAGGGGATGGCTACACCTTC
CAIQNAGDGYTF
>16|TRBV5-1|TRBJ1-3|.|.
TGCGCCAGCAGCCCCGATGGAAGGGGCTCTGGAAACACCATATATTTT
CASSPDGRGSGNTIYF
>13|TRBV29-1|TRBJ2-1|.|TRBD2
TGCAGTGGGGGCATAGCGGGACTCAATGAGCAGTTCTTC
CSGGIAGLNEQFF
>17|TRBV23-1|TRBJ2-4|.|.
TGCGCCAGCAGTCAGCCTGGCTGGCAGCTAGCCAAAAACATTCAGTACTTC
CASSQPGWQLAKNIQYF
>15|TRBV15|TRBJ1-5|.|.
TGTGCCACCAGCATCGAACAGAATAGCAATCAGCCCCAGCATTTT
CATSIEQNSNQPQHF
>13|TRBV4-3|TRBJ1-1|few|.
TGCGCCAGCAGCCAAGATATAGGCACTGAAGCTTTCTTT
CASSQDIGTEAFF
>16|TRBV3-1/TRBV3-2|TRBJ1-3|.|TRBD1
TGTGCCAGCAGCCAAGATAGGGACAGGGGTGGAAACACCATATATTTT
CASSQDRDRGGNTIYF
>13|TRBV6-5|TRBJ1-5|.|TRBD1
TGTGCCAGCAGTTCGGGACAGGATCAGCCCCAGCATTTT
CASSSGQDQPQHF
>11|TRBV27|TRBJ2-7|.|.
TGTGCCAGCAGTACCCCATACGAGCAGTACTTC
CASSTPYEQYF
>14|TRBV9|TRBJ1-4|.|.
TGTGCCAGCAGCGTCGAGGCTAGTAATGAAAAACTGTTTTTT
CASSVEASNEKLFF
>17|TRBV4-1|TRBJ2-7|.|.
TGCGCCAGCAGCCTCGCATCCGGGGACCTGAGAACCTACGAGCAGTACTTC
CASSLASGDLRTYEQYF
>16|TRBV5-1|TRBJ2-3|.|.
TGCGCCAGCAGCTTGGCTCGTAATAGCGGCACAGATACGCAGTATTTT
CASSLARNSGTDTQYF
>16|TRBV7-3|TRBJ2-1|.|TRBD2
TGTGCCAGCAGCCCACCGCCGGGACTAGTTCCCAATGAGCAGTTCTTC
CASSPPPGLVPNEQFF
>15|TRBV24-1|TRBJ2-5|medium-sized|.
TGTGCCACCAGTGATTTGCGTTGGGAACAAGAGACCCAGTACTTC
CATSDLRWEQETQYF
>15|TRBV6-2/TRBV6-3|TRBJ1-5|.|TRBD1
TGTGCCAGCAGTTACTCCTCGACAGGGGATCAGCCCCAGCATTTT
CASSYSSTGDQPQHF
>14|TRBV7-3|TRBJ1-2|.|TRBD1
TGTGCCAGCAGCCCGACAGGGGGCAGCTATGGCTACACCTTC
CASSPTGGSYGYTF
>15|TRBV29-1|TRBJ2-1|.|.
TGCAGCTCGGGGGCACTAGGGGGCCCCTACAATGAGCAGTTCTTC
CSSGALGGPYNEQFF
>13|TRBV24-1|TRBJ2-1|once|TRBD2
TGTGCCACCAGTGTTACCAGGGAGGGTGAGCAGTTCTTC
CATSVTREGEQFF
>15|TRBV5-1|TRBJ2-3|.|TRBD2
TGCGCCAGCAGCTTGGGGGCGGGAGGAGCAGATACGCAGTATTTT
CASSLGAGGADTQYF
>14|TRBV28|TRBJ2-7|once|.
TGTGCCAGCAGTTTATCGGCTACGTCCTACGAGCAGTACTTC
CASSLSATSYEQYF